The 21 T cell receptor beta chains presented below share a single source sample, sequenced in a study of T-cell memory formation after mild COVID-19. Each CDR3 protein is one row after TCRdb ran MiXCR on the 5' RACE reads. The sample consists of roughly 250,000 distinct CDR3 sequences, roughly a sixth of them appearing once. Sequencing input: PBMCs or a T cell subset sorted from them (not recorded which). The receptor set was obtained from a man younger than 35 who had mild COVID-19 (a few samples of this study predate the infection). Cell type and time point are not known.

This clonotype occurred many times. This chain links TRBV5-1 with TRBJ2-4; 7 bases align to TRBD2. Germline V gene data show CDR1 as SGHRS and CDR2 as YFSETQ. The CDR3 runs 15 residues. Trimming at V came to 4 bases and at J to 7 bases, leaving 11 bases not matched to a gene. The CDR3 reads CASSTTGEGLNIQYF. The CDR3 DNA reads TGCGCCAGCAGCACTACGGGGGAGGGGCTGAACATTCAGTACTTC. Filled out from reference TRBV5-1 and TRBJ2-4, the complete variable domain reads KAGVTQTPRYLIKTRGQQVTLSCSPISGHRSVSWYQQTPGQGLQFLFEYFSETQRNKGNFPGRFSGRQFSNSRSEMNVSTLELGDSALYLCASSTTGEGLNIQYFGAGTRLSVL.

The CDR3, as DNA: TGTGCCAGCAGCGACCAGGGACTGACCGAGCAGTACGTC. This translates into CASSDQGLTEQYV. The chain carries TRBV7-8 and TRBJ2-7; D possibly corresponds to TRBD2 (6 bases). Trimming stripped 5 bases from V and 6 bases from J, with 14 bases between. Per germline, CDR1 SGHVS and CDR2 FQNEAQ. The CDR3 spans 13 residues.

Notes on this clonotype: The junction departs from germline at one end; a sequencing error may be responsible. The chain is built from TRBV29-1 and TRBJ1-1; 8 nucleotides match TRBD1. This CDR3 contains 14 residues. Germline assignment: CDR1 SQVTM and CDR2 ANQGSEA. In DNA form, the CDR3 reads TGCAGCGTTACCCGCAGGGGGCAGAACTCTGAAGCTTTCTTT. Translation gives CSVTRRGQNSEAFF.

In this sample, this clonotype turned up a few times. The chain couples TRBV19 to TRBJ1-2, with D maybe TRBD1 (5 bases). This CDR3 has 16 amino acids. Between the trimmed V and J ends, which lost 6 bases and 8 bases, there was a span of 25 bases. Germline values: CDR1 LNHDA, CDR2 SQIVND (reference sequence). CDR3 region: CASSPLAAQWRGGYTF. Written as DNA, the CDR3 is TGTGCCAGTAGCCCCCTGGCGGCGCAATGGAGGGGCGGCTACACCTTC. Using reference TRBV19 and TRBJ1-2 for the parts outside the CDR3, the full variable domain is DGGITQSPKYLFRKEGQNVTLSCEQNLNHDAMYWYRQDPGQGLRLIYYSQIVNDFQKGDIAEGYSVSREKKESFPLTVTSAQKNPTAFYLCASSPLAAQWRGGYTFGSGTRLTVV.

This clonotype was seen a single time. The chain recombines TRBV5-1 with TRBJ1-2; TRBD1 matches 8 bases. The CDR3 has 14 residues. Germline trimming cut 0 bases from V and 8 bases from J; bases unmatched to any gene: 6. Germline V CDR1 and CDR2: SGHRS, YFSETQ. CDR3 sequence: CASSLADRGIGYTF. CDR3 DNA: TGCGCCAGCAGCTTGGCTGACAGGGGAATCGGCTACACCTTC. Full variable domain (rest looked up from reference TRBV5-1 and TRBJ1-2): KAGVTQTPRYLIKTRGQQVTLSCSPISGHRSVSWYQQTPGQGLQFLFEYFSETQRNKGNFPGRFSGRQFSNSRSEMNVSTLELGDSALYLCASSLADRGIGYTFGSGTRLTVV.

This clonotype was observed a few times. The chain joins TRBV15 to TRBJ2-1; tentatively, D is TRBD1 (5 bases). V was trimmed by 1 base and J by 8 bases, leaving 9 bases between them. The CDR3 sequence is 13 residues long. Germline V gene data show CDR1 as LNHNV and CDR2 as YYDKDF (reference sequence). DNA of the CDR3: TGTGCCACCAGCAGAGCTCTACAGGATGAGCAGTTCTTC. The encoded protein is CATSRALQDEQFF.

Worth noting for this clonotype: Germline and junction disagree at one end, which may indicate a read error. The chain recombines TRBV7-7 with TRBJ2-5, with a tentative D call TRBD1 (7 bases). CDR1 and CDR2 (germline): SSHAT, FNYEAQ (reference sequence). The CDR3 is 14 amino acids. As DNA, the CDR3 is TGTGCTAGCAGCGCGCGACAGGGAGGAGAGACCCAGTACTTC. Its translation: CASSARQGGETQYF.

The chain uses TRBV4-3 and TRBJ1-3, with D possibly being TRBD1 (5 bases). Germline-derived CDR1 and CDR2 are LGHNA and YSLEER. V gave up 0 bases and J gave up 9 bases, with 12 bases separating them. The length of the CDR3 is 14 residues. The CDR3 region has the DNA TGCGCCAGCAGCCAAGATAGGCTCGGGGCCACCATATATTTT. Translation gives CASSQDRLGATIYF.

The gene calls are TRBV19 and TRBJ1-6; D not certain. The V and J ends lost 1 base and 5 bases respectively, with 6 bases between them. Per the germline V gene, CDR1 is LNHDA and CDR2 is SQIVND (reference sequence). The CDR3 contains 14 residues. The CDR3 DNA follows: TGTGCCAGTAGTATAGGAGGCAATAATTCACCCCTCCACTTT. Amino acids: CASSIGGNNSPLHF.

This clonotype was seen a few times. The V gene is TRBV4-1, the J gene TRBJ2-3, with no clear D. V lost 1 base and J 0 bases, leaving 11 bases between the germline ends. Germline assignment: CDR1 MGHRA and CDR2 YSYEKL. The CDR3 consists of 16 residues. CDR3 protein: CASSQGGTASTDTQYF. As DNA, the CDR3 is TGCGCCAGCAGCCAAGGCGGAACGGCTAGCACAGATACGCAGTATTTT.

V gene TRBV7-2 combines with J gene TRBJ1-5; 9 bases line up with TRBD1. The V gene's germline CDR1 is SGHTA and CDR2 FQGNSA. V lost 8 bases, J lost 11 bases, and 16 bases stayed unmatched. This CDR3 has 15 amino acids. CDR3 bases: TGTGCCAGCGCTAGGGACAGGGAAGCCGGTAGGGCCCAGCATTTT. As protein: CASARDREAGRAQHF.

The chain's CDR3 is CASSQQEGWDQPQHF. The CDR3 DNA reads as TGTGCCAGCTCACAACAGGAAGGTTGGGATCAGCCCCAGCATTTT. J is TRBJ1-5 and V is TRBV18; the D gene is possibly TRBD1 (5 bases). Between the trimmed V and J ends, which lost 4 bases and 5 bases, there was a span of 15 bases. Germline V gives CDR1 KGHSH, CDR2 LQKENI. CDR3 length equals 15 residues. The full variable domain, with the rest looked up from reference TRBV18 and TRBJ1-5, is NAGVMQNPRHLVRRRGQEARLRCSPMKGHSHVYWYRQLPEEGLKFMVYLQKENIIDESGMPKERFSAEFPKEGPSILRIQQVVRGDSAAYFCASSQQEGWDQPQHFGDGTRLSIL.

This clonotype was observed a few times. This chain joins TRBV6-2 or TRBV6-3 and TRBJ1-6, with D unresolved. The V end was cut by 2 bases, the J end by 15 bases, with 8 bases between. The germline gives CDR1 MNHEY, CDR2 SVGEGT. This CDR3 has 11 residues. CDR3: CASSYGIHLHF. In nucleotides, the CDR3 is TGTGCCAGCAGTTACGGGATACACCTCCACTTT.

In its sample, this clonotype was seen a few times. The rearrangement links TRBV30 to TRBJ2-3; D unclear. This CDR3 region has 13 residues. The germline gives CDR1 GTSNPN, CDR2 SVGIG (reference sequence). Trimming stripped 2 bases from V and 2 bases from J, with 8 bases between. CDR3 amino acids: CAWSSYDTDTQYF. Here the CDR3 DNA reads TGTGCCTGGAGTTCTTATGACACAGATACGCAGTATTTT.

In this sample, this clonotype turned up a few times. This chain's CDR3 is CASGKSGRGTQETQYF. The CDR3 DNA reads as TGTGCCAGCGGTAAAAGCGGGAGGGGGACCCAAGAGACCCAGTACTTC. This chain uses TRBV28 with TRBJ2-5; 10 nucleotides line up with TRBD2. The J segment lost 1 base and the V segment lost 8 bases, leaving 10 bases of the junction unmatched. Germline lookup yields CDR1 MDHEN and CDR2 SYDVKM. CDR3 length: 16 residues.

This clonotype was found a few times. V gene TRBV20-1 combines with J gene TRBJ2-5; D perhaps matches TRBD1 (5 bases). From germline, CDR1 is DFQATT and CDR2 SNEGSKA (reference sequence). CDR3 length: 13 residues. Between the trimmed V and J ends, which lost 7 bases and 2 bases, there was a span of 14 bases. The CDR3 nucleotides read TGCAGTGAGTCGACAAAGGGGCAAGAGACCCAGTACTTC. Its protein is CSESTKGQETQYF.

This clonotype was recorded a few times. The V call is TRBV11-2, the J call TRBJ1-2; weak D call: TRBD1 (5 bases). The germline gives CDR1 SGHAT, CDR2 FQNNGV. This CDR3 has 16 residues. Between the trimmed V and J ends, which lost 0 bases and 4 bases, there was a span of 15 bases. The CDR3 coding sequence is TGTGCCAGCAGCTTAGATCTGGCAGGGCGTACCTATGGCTACACCTTC. It translates to CASSLDLAGRTYGYTF.

CDR3 DNA: TGCGCCAGCAGCTTAAGCGGGGAGGCTACGCAGTATTTT. This translates into CASSLSGEATQYF. This chain uses TRBV5-1 with TRBJ2-3; the match to TRBD2 covers 7 bases. From germline, CDR1 is SGHRS and CDR2 YFSETQ. The CDR3 totals 13 residues. With 2 bases clipped from V and 8 bases from J, the junction kept 5 bases outside the gene matches.

This clonotype was recorded a few times. This chain connects TRBV7-2 to TRBJ2-1; TRBD1 is a possible D gene (5 bases). The V gene's germline CDR1 is SGHTA and CDR2 FQGNSA. The length of the CDR3 is 13 residues. V gave up 6 bases and J gave up 9 bases, with 15 bases separating them. Here the CDR3 DNA reads TGTGCCAGCAGTGCGATAGGGGTTGGTGAGCAGTTCTTC. Residues: CASSAIGVGEQFF.

This clonotype was found a few times. This chain links TRBV3-1 with TRBJ2-3, with D possibly TRBD1 on 6 matching bases. Trimming took 4 bases from V and 5 from J, leaving 10 bases between them. This CDR3 is built from 13 residues. Germline CDR1 reads LGHDT; CDR2 reads YNNKEL (reference sequence). The CDR3 DNA is TGTGCCAGCAGCCGAGAGGGGGAAGATACGCAGTATTTT. This translates into CASSREGEDTQYF.

This clonotype has just a few counts. The chain couples TRBV6-5 to TRBJ2-3, with 13 bases lining up with TRBD2. CDR3 length equals 15 residues. The germline V gene has CDR1 MNHEY and CDR2 SVGAGI. V dropped 5 bases and J dropped 5; count of bases not matched to a gene: 4. CDR3 residues: CASSLTSGGGDTQYF. The CDR3 DNA follows: TGTGCCAGCAGTCTAACTAGCGGGGGGGGAGATACGCAGTATTTT.